This T cell receptor beta chain was identified in a study of identical twins. General observations from the study: Rather than following the same donors, the conclusions depended on cross-sectional statistical analysis. Insertion counts were lower in abundant cord blood beta clonotypes, a trend that memory repertoires did not show.

This clonotype was observed a few times. What it binds is unknown. Template switching added a universal primer site, and cDNA bore unique molecular identifiers. TCRdb analysed the 5' RACE reads with MiXCR anew, one entry per CDR3 protein. Found here are around 240,000 distinct CDR3 sequences, about 11% of them singletons; the top ten hold roughly 10%. The V segment lost 1 base and the J segment 7 bases; nucleotides outside the gene matches: 25. This CDR3 is 22 amino acids long. CDR1 and CDR2 from the germline V gene are SGHTA and FQGTGA. The sequence was collected from a man aged 50 to 59 in good health. Sequenced sample: memory T cells sorted from blood. The rearrangement links TRBV7-3 to TRBJ2-1; 10 nucleotides match TRBD2. CDR3 loop: CASSLSTSSQHLPGLANNEQFF. The CDR3, as DNA: TGTGCCAGCAGCTTAAGTACGTCATCACAGCACTTACCGGGACTAGCGAATAATGAGCAGTTCTTC.